The source of this T cell receptor beta chain is a study of blood T cell repertoires in COVID-19. Measured with immunoSEQ multiplex PCR; TCRdb has only the in-frame clones, and not every one. The sample records about 81,000 clones, about 80% being singletons. V shed 2 bases, J shed 1 base, and the junction held 4 bases outside the gene matches. The length of the CDR3 is 15 residues. Germline-derived CDR1 and CDR2 are MNHNY and SVGAGI (reference sequence). Sequenced: peripheral blood. This clonotype was obtained from a human donor in a cohort sampled during active COVID-19. The chain is built from TRBV6-6 and TRBJ1-1; 7 bases fit TRBD1. The CDR3 sequence is CASSYGGQSNTEAFF. The DNA of the CDR3 is TGTGCCAGCAGTTACGGGGGACAGTCGAACACTGAAGCTTTCTTT.